This T cell receptor beta chain was sequenced in a study of blood T cell repertoires in COVID-19. Looking at the study overall: The study drew acute and convalescent COVID-19 samples from the United States, Italy and Spain. T cells, B-cell-depleted T cells, or PBMCs provided the cDNA or gDNA that served as material.

The authors' processing: Scientists estimated how many nucleated cells there were by amplifying reference gene primers. TCRdb's table, derived via immunoSEQ multiplex PCR, lists solely in-frame clones and lacks some. The V and J calls and clone size are taken from that table; D and trimming were inferred from the DNA. The table lists some 100,000 clones, 70% to 85% of them singletons. The source of this sequence is a man over 45 with acute or convalescent COVID-19. Sequencing was carried out using peripheral blood.

The CDR3 is CASSRQSDWGNTEAFF. The CDR3 bases are TGCGCCAGCAGCCGGCAGTCGGACTGGGGGAACACTGAAGCTTTCTTT. V and J are TRBV5-1 and TRBJ1-1; no clear D. CDR1 SGHRS and CDR2 YFSETQ come from the germline V gene. V gave up 4 bases and J gave up 1 base, with 17 bases separating them. This CDR3 contains 16 residues.